The rows below give T cell receptor beta chains drawn from one sample of a study of beta chain features in type 1 diabetes. Data came from immunoSEQ multiplex PCR; TCRdb stores just in-frame clones and leaves some out. The sample gives around 340,000 clones, roughly 8% of which show up once; less than 0.45% is in the top ten. The sample was central memory CD4+ T cells from blood. All receptors come from a woman aged 18 to 35 in good health. Each CDR3 is given with its conserved first and last residue. The D gene is left open where the match is weak. Some rows mark clone size as missing; the rest say once, few, many or name a class of expanded clone.

v_gene: TRBV7-7
d_gene: -
j_gene: TRBJ2-2
abundance: -
CDR3aa: CASSLGLAGTGELFF
CDR3nt: TGTGCTAGCAGCTTAGGGCTAGCCGGCACCGGGGAGCTGTTTTTT

v_gene: TRBV7-2
d_gene: TRBD2
j_gene: TRBJ2-1
abundance: few
CDR3aa: CASSPSGTYNEQFF
CDR3nt: TGTGCCAGCAGCCCGAGCGGGACCTACAATGAGCAGTTCTTC

v_gene: TRBV4-1
d_gene: TRBD1
j_gene: TRBJ2-3
abundance: few
CDR3aa: CASSQEGTGLTDTQYF
CDR3nt: TGCGCCAGCAGCCAAGAAGGGACAGGACTCACAGATACGCAGTATTTT

v_gene: TRBV7-2
d_gene: TRBD2
j_gene: TRBJ2-5
abundance: few
CDR3aa: CASSSLGLAGEAQYF
CDR3nt: TGTGCCAGCAGCTCCCTCGGGCTAGCGGGAGAGGCCCAGTACTTC

v_gene: TRBV2
d_gene: -
j_gene: TRBJ1-2
abundance: once
CDR3aa: CASSEAFDTAYGYTF
CDR3nt: TGTGCCAGCAGTGAAGCGTTCGACACCGCCTATGGTTACACCTTC

v_gene: TRBV28
d_gene: -
j_gene: TRBJ2-6
abundance: many
CDR3aa: CASQWAAGANVLTF
CDR3nt: TGTGCCAGCCAATGGGCGGCTGGGGCCAACGTCCTGACTTTC

v_gene: TRBV5-4
d_gene: TRBD2
j_gene: TRBJ2-5
abundance: few
CDR3aa: CASSLTSGRETQYF
CDR3nt: TGTGCCAGCAGCTTGACTAGCGGGAGAGAGACCCAGTACTTC

v_gene: TRBV7-9
d_gene: -
j_gene: TRBJ1-1
abundance: -
CDR3aa: CASSETVNTEAFF
CDR3nt: TGTGCCAGCAGCGAGACAGTGAACACTGAAGCTTTCTTT

v_gene: TRBV5-1
d_gene: -
j_gene: TRBJ2-7
abundance: -
CDR3aa: CASSPSASTLYEQYF
CDR3nt: TGCGCCAGCAGCCCGTCGGCCAGTACCCTCTACGAGCAGTACTTC

v_gene: TRBV28
d_gene: TRBD2
j_gene: TRBJ2-7
abundance: few
CDR3aa: CASSPETSGWAYEQYF
CDR3nt: TGTGCCAGCAGTCCCGAGACTAGCGGATGGGCCTACGAGCAGTACTTC

v_gene: TRBV9
d_gene: TRBD2
j_gene: TRBJ2-7
abundance: -
CDR3aa: CASSVSGTSFEQYF
CDR3nt: TGTGCCAGCAGCGTCAGCGGGACTAGCTTCGAGCAGTACTTC

v_gene: TRBV5-1
d_gene: TRBD2
j_gene: TRBJ2-3
abundance: -
CDR3aa: CASSSSSGTDTQYF
CDR3nt: TGCGCCAGCAGTTCCTCTAGCGGGACAGATACGCAGTATTTT

v_gene: TRBV14
d_gene: -
j_gene: TRBJ1-2
abundance: -
CDR3aa: CASSPRLGDGYTF
CDR3nt: TGTGCCAGCAGCCCGAGACTGGGGGATGGCTACACCTTC

v_gene: TRBV5-1
d_gene: -
j_gene: TRBJ2-3
abundance: few
CDR3aa: CASSLGGDTQYF
CDR3nt: TGCGCCAGCAGCTTGGGTGGTGATACGCAGTATTTT

v_gene: TRBV2
d_gene: -
j_gene: TRBJ1-1
abundance: -
CDR3aa: CASSEGSGSKAFF
CDR3nt: TGTGCCAGCAGTGAAGGGTCAGGTAGTAAAGCTTTCTTT

v_gene: TRBV18
d_gene: -
j_gene: TRBJ1-2
abundance: -
CDR3aa: CASSPDRANYGYTF
CDR3nt: TGTGCCAGCTCACCGGACAGAGCTAACTATGGCTACACCTTC

v_gene: TRBV5-1
d_gene: TRBD1
j_gene: TRBJ2-5
abundance: few
CDR3aa: CASSAPGTGKSGTQYF
CDR3nt: TGCGCCAGCAGCGCCCCCGGGACAGGGAAGAGTGGGACCCAGTACTTC

v_gene: TRBV19
d_gene: -
j_gene: TRBJ1-1
abundance: -
CDR3aa: CASSIVPSEAFF
CDR3nt: TGTGCCAGTAGTATAGTACCGAGTGAAGCTTTCTTT

v_gene: TRBV7-9
d_gene: -
j_gene: TRBJ1-4
abundance: few
CDR3aa: CASSLGQGNEKLFF
CDR3nt: TGTGCCAGCAGCTTAGGGCAGGGGAATGAAAAACTGTTTTTT

v_gene: TRBV5-1
d_gene: TRBD2
j_gene: TRBJ2-3
abundance: few
CDR3aa: CASSLPSGQSTDTQYF
CDR3nt: TGCGCCAGCAGCTTGCCTAGCGGACAAAGCACAGATACGCAGTATTTT

v_gene: TRBV9
d_gene: -
j_gene: TRBJ2-6
abundance: many
CDR3aa: CASRQGTSGANVLTF
CDR3nt: TGTGCCAGCAGGCAGGGGACGTCTGGGGCCAACGTCCTGACTTTC

v_gene: TRBV5-1
d_gene: -
j_gene: TRBJ2-1
abundance: -
CDR3aa: CASSLDSPFSYNEQFF
CDR3nt: TGCGCCAGCAGCTTGGACAGTCCATTCTCCTACAATGAGCAGTTCTTC

v_gene: TRBV27
d_gene: TRBD1
j_gene: TRBJ2-6
abundance: -
CDR3aa: CASSRQGDSGTNVLTF
CDR3nt: TGTGCCAGCAGCCGACAGGGGGACTCTGGGACCAACGTCCTGACTTTC